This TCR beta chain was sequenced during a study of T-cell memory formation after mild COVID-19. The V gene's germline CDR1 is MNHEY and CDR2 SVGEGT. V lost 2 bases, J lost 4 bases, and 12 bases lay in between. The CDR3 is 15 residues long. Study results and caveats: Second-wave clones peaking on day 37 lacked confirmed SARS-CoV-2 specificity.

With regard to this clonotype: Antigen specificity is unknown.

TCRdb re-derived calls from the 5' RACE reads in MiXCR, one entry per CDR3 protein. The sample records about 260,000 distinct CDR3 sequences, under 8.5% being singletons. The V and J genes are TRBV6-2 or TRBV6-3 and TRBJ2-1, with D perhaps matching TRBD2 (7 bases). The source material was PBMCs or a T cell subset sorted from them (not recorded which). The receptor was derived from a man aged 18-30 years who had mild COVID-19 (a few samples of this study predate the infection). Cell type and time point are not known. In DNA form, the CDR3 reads TGTGCCAGCAGTTACCGAGGGGGGGGATACAATGAGCAGTTCTTC. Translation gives CASSYRGGGYNEQFF.